This T cell receptor (beta chain) was captured by sequencing in a study of T cell clonotyping in hematopoietic cell transplantation. Study results and limitations: Without cell sorting, CD4 versus CD8 contributions remain unresolved. Higher Inverse Simpson Index values in graft donor and pretransplant recipient predicted broader posttransplant TCR diversity. At the given depth, recipient repertoires were over 95% de novo clonotypes. Pathologically expanded recipient clonotypes increased progressively from day 30 to day 180 as diversity fell.

CDR1 and CDR2 from the germline V gene are MGHRA and YSYEKL. The CDR3 is made up of 16 amino acids. V was clipped by 0 bases and J by 0 bases, with 9 bases between them. Using immunoSEQ multiplex PCR, the repertoire was profiled, and TCRdb retains in-frame clones only, with some absent. Of over 6,500 clones listed, about 96% are singletons. In regard to this clone: As yet, its antigen is unknown.

The input for sequencing was PBMCs, taken 30 days after allogeneic stem cell transplant. The TCR sequence derives from a male patient between 40 and 49 years old who had an allogeneic stem cell transplant from a related donor, so the T cells may come from the graft donor. Some clones in this sample may be carry-over from other donors' samples. The J gene is TRBJ1-5, the V gene TRBV4-1; D remains unclear. Written as DNA, the CDR3 is TGCGCCAGCAGCCAAGATGGGGAGTATAGCAATCAGCCCCAGCATTTT. Amino acid sequence: CASSQDGEYSNQPQHF.